Shown below are 7 T cell receptor beta chains from a single sample sequenced in a study of T cell clonality in common variable immunodeficiency. Study outcomes and limitations: Common variable immunodeficiency TCR beta sequences reportedly had fewer deletions and N-nucleotide insertions.

These receptors have no known antigen. TCRdb keeps only in-frame clones here, not all; method: immunoSEQ multiplex PCR. The table lists 15,000 to 20,000 clones, with no singletons. The specimen was peripheral blood mononuclear cells. Receptors were obtained from a human donor with common variable immunodeficiency.

Ten or more counts support this clone. The CDR3 goes on 3 residues after the read ends, and that part is filled in from the germline J gene. The chain uses TRBV11-2 and TRBJ1-1, with 7 positions matching TRBD1. Germline CDR1 is SGHAT and CDR2 is FQNNGV. The CDR3 runs 14 residues. V shed 1 base, J shed 4 bases, and the junction held 3 bases outside the gene matches. This chain's CDR3 is CASSLAGGGTEAFF. The DNA read from the CDR3 is TGTGCCAGCAGCTTAGCAGGGGGAGGCACTGAA.

The table lists this clone with many counts. The CDR3 end falls 3 residues outside the read, so it is completed with the germline J gene. This chain links TRBV20-1 with TRBJ1-4; no reliable D call. V dropped 0 bases and J dropped 6 bases, with 23 bases sitting between them. Germline assignment: CDR1 DFQATT and CDR2 SNEGSKA (reference sequence). This CDR3 spans 18 amino acids. CDR3 loop: CSARDIKLRAVLDEKLFF. The DNA read from the CDR3 is TGCAGTGCTAGAGATATAAAACTGCGGGCCGTTTTAGATGAAAAA.

This clone was recorded at least ten times. The read ends 3 residues shy of where the CDR3 ends; the end is completed using the germline J gene. The rearrangement joins TRBV28 to TRBJ2-7, with TRBD2 matching 10 bases. Trimming removed 5 bases from V and 0 bases from J; junction bases left unmatched: 4. CDR3 length: 15 residues. Per germline, CDR1 MDHEN and CDR2 SYDVKM. The CDR3 sequence is CASSPLAGSSYEQYF. The covered CDR3 bases are TGTGCCAGCAGTCCACTAGCGGGGAGCTCCTACGAG.

This clone counts as medium-sized. Coverage ceases 3 residues before the CDR3 finishes, and the germline J gene fills in the end. The rearrangement links TRBV29-1 to TRBJ1-2; a possible D gene is TRBD1 (6 bases). The V and J ends lost 4 bases and 2 bases respectively, with 14 bases between them. Germline V gene lookup returns CDR1 SQVTM and CDR2 ANQGSEA. The CDR3 has 14 amino acids. CDR3 bases read: TGCAGCGTTGTGGGGCAGGGGACGAACTATGGC. Translating gives CSVVGQGTNYG. The CDR3 reads in full as CSVVGQGTNYGYTF.

In its sample, this clone was seen many times. The CDR3 end is not reached by the read, which stops 3 residues before it; the germline J gene fills it in. The J gene is TRBJ2-7, the V gene TRBV30; 8 bases line up with TRBD2. The CDR3 consists of 15 residues. CDR1 and CDR2 from the germline V gene are GTSNPN and SVGIG (reference sequence). After removal of 4 bases from V and 4 bases from J, the junction contained 12 bases not matched to a gene. Partial CDR3 DNA: TGTGCCTGGATACGATCAACTAGCGGACCGTACGAG. Protein sequence: CAWIRSTSGPYE. From start to end, the CDR3 is CAWIRSTSGPYEQYF.

This clone turned up a few times. The CDR3 end lies 3 residues beyond the end of the read and is filled in from the germline J gene. The chain carries TRBV20-1 and TRBJ2-1, with D maybe TRBD2 (5 bases). CDR3 size: 14 residues. V was shortened by 0 bases and J by 7 bases, with 13 bases between the two germline ends. CDR1 and CDR2 (germline): DFQATT, SNEGSKA (reference sequence). The CDR3 DNA, read in part, is TGCAGTGCTAGAGAAGGACTGTTGGGGAATGAG. This encodes CSAREGLLGNE. The whole CDR3 is CSAREGLLGNEQFF.

This clone was recorded at least ten times. The read ends 3 residues early relative to the CDR3; the germline J gene fills the gap. The chain has TRBV20-1 and TRBJ2-5, with TRBD2 matching 11 bases. Germline V gene sequence: CDR1 DFQATT, CDR2 SNEGSKA (reference sequence). Trimming took 2 bases from V and 1 from J; bases not matched to a gene: 3. The CDR3 is 15 amino acids. The DNA read from the CDR3 is TGCAGTGCTAGACGACTAGCGGGGCTCCAAGAGACC. It yields the protein CSARRLAGLQET. The whole CDR3 is CSARRLAGLQETQYF.